This record looks at one T cell receptor beta chain sequence and its context. The antigen is unknown. This record belongs to a study of cytomegalovirus exposure and HLA in healthy donors. Amplification used 60 Vbeta primers and 13 Jbeta primers. As processed by the authors: Around 10 million of the 80 million or so unique TCR beta chains counted in a later analysis were shared. Profiling relied on immunoSEQ multiplex PCR, and the TCRdb table lists in-frame clones only, not all of them. Clonal size and the V and J genes are those of that table, whereas D and trimming came from the DNA. The sample lists just over 200,000 clones, 82% occurring once. Notes on the study in general: Later, an analysis found that common viral pathogens appeared to be linked with several of the most significant clusters.

The sample consisted of PBMCs. This TCR was sampled from a middle-aged woman in good health and CMV-seronegative.

CDR3 loop: CASSKDRFGGTEAFF. The DNA of the CDR3 is TGTGCCAGCAGCAAGGACCGCTTCGGGGGCACTGAAGCTTTCTTT. The chain couples TRBV5-8 to TRBJ1-1; perhaps TRBD1 as D (5 bases). Germline V CDR1 and CDR2: SGHTS, YDEGEE. This CDR3 comprises 15 residues. V was cut by 4 bases and J by 4 bases, with 17 bases left in between.